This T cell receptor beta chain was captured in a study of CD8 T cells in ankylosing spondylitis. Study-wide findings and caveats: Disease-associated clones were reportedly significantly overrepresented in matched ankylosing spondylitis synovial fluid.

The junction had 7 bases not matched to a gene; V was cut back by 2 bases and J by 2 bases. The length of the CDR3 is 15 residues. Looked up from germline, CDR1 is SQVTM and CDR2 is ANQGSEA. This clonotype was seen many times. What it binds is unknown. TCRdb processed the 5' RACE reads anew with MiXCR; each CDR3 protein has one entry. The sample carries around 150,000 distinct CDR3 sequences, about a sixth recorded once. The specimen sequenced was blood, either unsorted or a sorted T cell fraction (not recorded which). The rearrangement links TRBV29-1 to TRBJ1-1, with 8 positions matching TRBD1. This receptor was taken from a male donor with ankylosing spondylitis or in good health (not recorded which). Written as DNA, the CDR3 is TGCAGCGTTGAAAATATGGGACAGGCTAACACTGAAGCTTTCTTT. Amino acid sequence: CSVENMGQANTEAFF. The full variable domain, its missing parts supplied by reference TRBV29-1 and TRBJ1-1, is SAVISQKPSRDICQRGTSLTIQCQVDSQVTMMFWYRQQPGQSLTLIATANQGSEATYESGFVIDKFPISRPNLTFSTLTVSNMSPEDSSIYLCSVENMGQANTEAFFGQGTRLTVV.